These 19 T cell receptor beta chains were sequenced from one sample in a study of T cell repertoires in cytomegalovirus infection. MiXCR, applied by TCRdb to the reads, yields one record per CDR3 protein. The repertoire includes some 220,000 distinct CDR3 sequences, approximately 7% of them detected once, and roughly 6% sits in the top ten. Sequencing was done on a sample of PBMCs. These receptor sequences come from a human donor in good health (CMV status not recorded). Some clones in this sample may be carry-over from other donors' samples.

This clonotype was counted at least ten times. J is TRBJ2-7 and V is TRBV4-3; 7 bases fit TRBD1. This CDR3 has 14 residues. J lost 3 bases, V lost 3 bases, and 5 bases had no gene match. Per germline, CDR1 LGHNA and CDR2 YSLEER. This CDR3 reads CASSQGTVNYEQYF. The CDR3 region has the DNA TGCGCCAGCAGCCAGGGGACAGTAAACTACGAGCAGTACTTC.

This clonotype was seen ten or more times. The chain has TRBV6-1 and TRBJ1-1; D possibly corresponds to TRBD1 (5 bases). The CDR3 contains 14 residues. The V gene lost 8 bases and the J gene lost 5 bases, with 18 bases spanning the gap. The germline V gene has CDR1 MNHNS and CDR2 SASEGT. For the CDR3, the DNA is TGTGCCAGCGATGGGGCCGGGGGGTGGACTGAAGCTTTCTTT. Protein sequence: CASDGAGGWTEAFF.

This clonotype has only a few counts. This sequence joins TRBV29-1 and TRBJ2-7; 8 nucleotides match TRBD1. CDR1 SQVTM and CDR2 ANQGSEA come from the germline V gene. CDR3 length: 13 amino acids. Trimming at V came to 4 bases and at J to 6 bases, leaving 8 bases not matched to a gene. The CDR3 nucleotides are TGCAGCGTTGGAGGCAGGGGGCAAGGCGAGCAGTACTTC. Amino acid sequence: CSVGGRGQGEQYF.

Many counts were recorded for this clonotype. The chain joins TRBV27 to TRBJ2-7, with 11 positions matching TRBD1. The V and J ends lost 6 bases and 2 bases, in that order; junction bases with no gene match: 6. The CDR3 extends over 15 amino acids. CDR1 is MNHEY and CDR2 is SMNVEV in the germline V gene (reference sequence). The CDR3 is CASRGGTGGTYEQYF. As DNA, the CDR3 is TGTGCCAGCAGGGGAGGGACAGGGGGGACCTACGAGCAGTACTTC.

This clonotype was counted at least ten times. The CDR3 is CASSSRANYGYTF. In DNA form, the CDR3 reads TGTGCCAGCAGCTCCAGGGCAAACTATGGCTACACCTTC. The genes are TRBV5-5 and TRBJ1-2; D may be TRBD1 (5 bases). The CDR3 is 13 residues long. Germline CDR1 SGHKS, CDR2 YYEKEE (reference sequence). V gave up 3 bases and J gave up 2 bases, with 8 bases separating them.

The chain recombines TRBV7-6 with TRBJ1-2; 9 bases are a match to TRBD1. Germline CDR1 is SGHVS and CDR2 is FNYEAQ. V lost 5 bases and J lost 9; bases outside the gene matches: 7. This CDR3 region has 13 residues. In DNA, the CDR3 is TGTGCCAGCAGCGTCAGGGACAGGGACCGCTACACCTTC. Encoded protein: CASSVRDRDRYTF.

This clonotype was recorded at least ten times. The gene calls are TRBV7-2 and TRBJ1-2; no clear D gene. The CDR3 extends over 11 amino acids. Trimming left V 7 bases short and J 7 bases short, with 10 bases between. The germline gives CDR1 SGHTA, CDR2 FQGNSA. DNA of the CDR3: TGTGCCAGCACCTCAGGCTTTGGCTACACCTTC. It encodes CASTSGFGYTF.

This clonotype occurred a few times. The gene calls are TRBV5-6 and TRBJ2-1, with 8 bases that match TRBD2. Germline CDR1 SGHDT, CDR2 YYEEEE. J gave up 7 bases and V 2 bases, and 8 bases lay outside the gene matches. This CDR3 region has 15 residues. CDR3 sequence (DNA): TGTGCCAGCAGCTTCCGGGGGGGGACAAGGAATGAGCAGTTCTTC. It translates to CASSFRGGTRNEQFF. Drawing the rest from reference TRBV5-6 and TRBJ2-1, the complete variable domain is DAGVTQSPTHLIKTRGQQVTLRCSPKSGHDTVSWYQQALGQGPQFIFQYYEEEERQRGNFPDRFSGHQFPNYSSELNVNALLLGDSALYLCASSFRGGTRNEQFFGPGTRLTVL.

This clonotype was detected ten times or more. The V and J genes are TRBV4-1 and TRBJ2-7; no clear D gene. CDR1 and CDR2 (germline): MGHRA, YSYEKL. The CDR3 contains 16 residues. V dropped 4 bases and J dropped 2 bases, with 18 bases sitting between them. The CDR3 coding sequence is TGCGCCAGCAGCCGTATCGGCTACGGGTTTCCCTACGAGCAGTACTTC. This encodes CASSRIGYGFPYEQYF.

There are many counts of this clonotype. The chain couples TRBV29-1 to TRBJ2-1, with a tentative D call TRBD1 (7 bases). The germline V and J ends were trimmed by 7 bases and 5 bases, with 21 bases remaining between them. In germline, CDR1 is SQVTM, CDR2 ANQGSEA. The CDR3 loop spans 15 amino acids. The CDR3 region is CSEKTGVGGHNEQFF. The DNA for the CDR3 is TGCAGCGAAAAAACAGGGGTCGGGGGTCACAATGAGCAGTTCTTC.

This clonotype was detected a few times. The chain is built from TRBV4-3 and TRBJ2-7, with 9 bases matching TRBD2. This CDR3 contains 15 residues. V lost 0 bases, J lost 7 bases, and 7 bases stayed unmatched. The germline V gene has CDR1 LGHNA and CDR2 YSLEER. This CDR3 reads CASSQEDSGGREQYF. CDR3 sequence (DNA): TGCGCCAGCAGCCAAGAGGATAGCGGGGGTCGGGAGCAGTACTTC.

This clonotype was picked up many times. The chain employs TRBV7-2 and TRBJ1-2; possibly TRBD1 for D (5 bases). The germline V gene has CDR1 SGHTA and CDR2 FQGNSA. The CDR3 is 12 residues long. Trimming took off 2 bases at V and 8 bases at J, with 9 bases between the two ends. CDR3 loop: CASSLWGGGYTF. In DNA, the CDR3 is TGTGCCAGCAGCTTATGGGGGGGAGGCTACACCTTC.

This clonotype was detected many times. This chain uses TRBV7-8 with TRBJ2-3; 10 bases agree with TRBD2. This CDR3 comprises 15 residues. The germline V gene has CDR1 SGHVS and CDR2 FQNEAQ. J was trimmed by 5 bases and V by 5 bases; bases with no gene match: 7. CDR3 sequence reads: CASSGSGGAGDTQYF. In DNA, the CDR3 is TGTGCCAGCAGCGGAAGCGGGGGGGCTGGAGATACGCAGTATTTT.

This clonotype was seen repeatedly, ten times or more. The chain uses TRBV29-1 and TRBJ1-1, with 7 nucleotides matching TRBD1. With V trimmed by 5 bases and J by 1 base, 10 bases remained unmatched. Germline CDR1 is SQVTM and CDR2 is ANQGSEA. The CDR3 extends over 15 amino acids. The chain's CDR3 is CSVRRTGATNTEAFF. The CDR3 DNA reads TGCAGCGTTAGGAGGACAGGAGCAACGAACACTGAAGCTTTCTTT.

This clonotype was seen a handful of times. V and J are TRBV2 and TRBJ2-3, with 9 nucleotides matching TRBD2. V lost 5 bases and J lost 4; bases outside the gene matches: 10. The CDR3 contains 16 residues. The germline V gene has CDR1 SNHLY and CDR2 FYNNEI. CDR3 DNA: TGTGCCAGCAGTAAGCCGCGGGGGGGCGGGGCAGATACGCAGTATTTT. As protein: CASSKPRGGGADTQYF.

This clonotype was found many times. The V and J genes are TRBV6-2 or TRBV6-3 and TRBJ2-2; D is ambiguous. The length of the CDR3 is 14 residues. Between the trimmed V and J ends, which lost 2 bases and 5 bases, there was a span of 9 bases. Germline V gene sequence: CDR1 MNHEY, CDR2 SVGEGT. The CDR3 protein is CASSYAAETGELFF. The CDR3, as DNA: TGTGCCAGCAGTTACGCCGCTGAAACCGGGGAGCTGTTTTTT.

In its sample, this clonotype was seen many times. The chain carries TRBV7-2 and TRBJ2-3, with D unclear. Germline V gene sequence: CDR1 SGHTA, CDR2 FQGNSA. Trimming took off 5 bases at V and 0 bases at J, with 12 bases between the two ends. The CDR3 has 15 residues. As DNA, the CDR3 is TGTGCCAGCAGCCCCGCCACCACTAGCACAGATACGCAGTATTTT. It is translated as CASSPATTSTDTQYF.

At least ten counts were recorded for this clonotype. The V and J genes are TRBV4-3 and TRBJ1-2, with D possibly being TRBD1 (6 bases). Germline CDR1 reads LGHNA; CDR2 reads YSLEER. Trimming pared 0 bases from V and 4 bases from J, leaving 18 bases between. The CDR3 is 17 residues long. CDR3 nucleotides: TGCGCCAGCAGCCAAGATTTAGAGGACAGATACTTCTATGGCTACACCTTC. Protein: CASSQDLEDRYFYGYTF.

This clonotype was picked up a small number of times. The chain carries TRBV13 and TRBJ2-1; 8 bases line up with TRBD2. This CDR3 is built from 16 residues. Germline V CDR1 and CDR2: PRHDT, FYEKMQ (reference sequence). Germline trimming cut 2 bases from V and 7 bases from J; bases unmatched to any gene: 10. CDR3 residues: CASSLTGGAVSNEQFF. As DNA, the CDR3 is TGTGCCAGCAGCTTAACCGGGGGGGCCGTTAGTAATGAGCAGTTCTTC.